This TCR beta chain appears in the sequencing data of a study of blood T cell repertoires in COVID-19. Overall study: Specimens from acute and convalescent COVID-19 originated in the United States, Italy and Spain. T cells, B-cell-depleted T cells, or PBMCs provided the cDNA or gDNA that served as material.

Under the authors' procedure: Counts of nucleated cells, estimated from reference gene primer amplification, were obtained. Sequencing used immunoSEQ multiplex PCR; TCRdb keeps in-frame clones, though not all of them. The V and J calls and clone size are taken from that table; D and trimming were inferred from the DNA. The data show a few hundred thousand clones, around 83% seen once. The V end was cut by 5 bases, the J end by 3 bases, with 11 bases between. Per germline, CDR1 SGHTA and CDR2 FQGNSA. CDR3 length: 14 amino acids. Sequencing input: peripheral blood. This chain connects TRBV7-2 to TRBJ1-5; D is perhaps TRBD1 (5 bases). The clonotype comes from a woman between 50 and 59 years old with acute or convalescent COVID-19. The CDR3 reads CASSPRQSNQPQHF. CDR3 bases: TGTGCCAGCAGCCCACGACAGTCCAATCAGCCCCAGCATTTT.